The TCR beta chain under discussion was sequenced for a study of HIV-infected patients and healthy controls. Germline V gene sequence: CDR1 SGHRS, CDR2 YFSETQ. Trimming at V came to 3 bases and at J to 7 bases, leaving 3 bases not matched to a gene. The CDR3 covers 13 residues. This clonotype was observed at least ten times. Its target is unknown. cDNA was made from about 480 ng RNA using alpha and beta constant primers. Separate chain-specific third strand synthesis with multiplexing indices produced the alpha and beta libraries. TCRdb called the 5' RACE reads again in MiXCR, with one record for every CDR3 protein. The sample shows under 20,000 distinct CDR3 sequences, roughly 8.9% of them seen only once. The repertoire came from unfractionated whole blood and reflected all unsorted peripheral T cells. The study, taken as a whole, reports: Eight alpha and eight beta V genes differed significantly in mean usage between HIV-infected patients and controls. MAIT alpha-chain CDR3s were frequent in healthy controls, depleted in HIV+. When repertoires were size-matched, rare events in HIV-infected data became overweighted.

Input material: blood. The receptor's source is an adult in good health. This chain uses TRBV5-1 with TRBJ1-4, with 7 nucleotides matching TRBD1. This CDR3 reads CASSSGTVEKLFF. In DNA, the CDR3 is TGCGCCAGCAGCTCCGGGACAGTTGAAAAACTGTTTTTT.